This is a list of T cell receptor beta chains from one sample in a study of blood T cell repertoires in COVID-19. Data came from immunoSEQ multiplex PCR; TCRdb stores just in-frame clones and leaves some out. The sample includes hundreds of thousands of clones, about nine tenths of them seen just once. Specimen: peripheral blood. The receptor source for this set is a woman in her 70s with COVID-19, enrolled during active disease. The CDR3 runs from the conserved cysteine through the conserved F or W. Each record gives: V gene, J gene, D gene, clone size, CDR3 DNA, CDR3 protein. The D gene is left open where the match is weak. Only some rows state a clone size, as once, few, many or a class for expanded clones.

v_gene: TRBV5-1
j_gene: TRBJ2-3
d_gene: .
abundance: .
CDR3nt: TGCGCCAGCAGCTTTTCGGGGGGCGGGGCAGATACGCAGTATTTT
CDR3aa: CASSFSGGGADTQYF

v_gene: TRBV15
j_gene: TRBJ1-2
d_gene: TRBD1
abundance: .
CDR3nt: TGTGCCACCAGCAGAGATTTGACAGGGGCAATTGATGGCTACACCTTC
CDR3aa: CATSRDLTGAIDGYTF

v_gene: TRBV4-2
j_gene: TRBJ1-2
d_gene: TRBD1
abundance: .
CDR3nt: TGTGCCAGCAGCCAAGAAACAGGGGATTACTATGGCTACACCTTC
CDR3aa: CASSQETGDYYGYTF

v_gene: TRBV5-8
j_gene: TRBJ1-4
d_gene: TRBD1
abundance: .
CDR3nt: TGTGCCAGCAGCTCTTTGGACAGGGGGCGCGTCACTAATGAAAAACTGTTTTTT
CDR3aa: CASSSLDRGRVTNEKLFF

v_gene: TRBV20-1
j_gene: TRBJ1-1
d_gene: TRBD1
abundance: .
CDR3nt: TGCAGTGCTAGTATTGGGACAGGGTGGACTGAAGCTTTCTTT
CDR3aa: CSASIGTGWTEAFF

v_gene: TRBV24-1
j_gene: TRBJ1-1
d_gene: TRBD1
abundance: .
CDR3nt: TGTGCCACCAGTGACTCGGGACAGGGGTTTGAAGCTTTCTTT
CDR3aa: CATSDSGQGFEAFF

v_gene: TRBV7-9
j_gene: TRBJ2-1
d_gene: TRBD1
abundance: .
CDR3nt: TGTGCCAGCAGCTTGGACAGGGGCAGAGATGAGCAGTTCTTC
CDR3aa: CASSLDRGRDEQFF

v_gene: TRBV7-6
j_gene: TRBJ2-7
d_gene: .
abundance: .
CDR3nt: TGTGCCAGCAGCTTAGAGCCATTGAACTACGAGCAGTACTTC
CDR3aa: CASSLEPLNYEQYF

v_gene: TRBV29-1
j_gene: TRBJ1-1
d_gene: .
abundance: .
CDR3nt: TGCAGCGCAGCCGAGGGAAAGCCATTGGGAAACACTGAAGCTTTCTTT
CDR3aa: CSAAEGKPLGNTEAFF

v_gene: TRBV29-1
j_gene: TRBJ1-2
d_gene: TRBD1
abundance: .
CDR3nt: TGCAGCGCGAGTACAGGGGATGTAGCGAACTATGGCTACACCTTC
CDR3aa: CSASTGDVANYGYTF

v_gene: TRBV5-1
j_gene: TRBJ2-1
d_gene: TRBD1
abundance: .
CDR3nt: TGCGCCAGCAGCTTGGCAGGGGGCGGTTCCTACAATGAGCAGTTCTTC
CDR3aa: CASSLAGGGSYNEQFF

v_gene: TRBV5-6
j_gene: TRBJ2-2
d_gene: .
abundance: .
CDR3nt: TGTGCCAGCAGCTGGGGGGCGAACACCGGGGAGCTGTTTTTT
CDR3aa: CASSWGANTGELFF

v_gene: TRBV4-2
j_gene: TRBJ1-4
d_gene: .
abundance: .
CDR3nt: TGTGCCAGCAGCCAAGAGGCAGGGTCTAATGAAAAACTGTTTTTT
CDR3aa: CASSQEAGSNEKLFF

v_gene: TRBV11-2
j_gene: TRBJ1-6
d_gene: TRBD1
abundance: .
CDR3nt: TGTGCCAGCAGCCATCCTACAGGGGCCCTAAATTCACCCCTCCACTTT
CDR3aa: CASSHPTGALNSPLHF

v_gene: TRBV30
j_gene: TRBJ1-6
d_gene: .
abundance: .
CDR3nt: TGTGCCTGGAGTGTATCAGGGGCCGGTTCACCCCTCCACTTT
CDR3aa: CAWSVSGAGSPLHF

v_gene: TRBV5-1
j_gene: TRBJ1-5
d_gene: .
abundance: .
CDR3nt: TGCGCCAGCAGCTTGGACGGGGATAGCAATCAGCCCCAGCATTTT
CDR3aa: CASSLDGDSNQPQHF

v_gene: TRBV4-1
j_gene: TRBJ2-7
d_gene: TRBD1
abundance: .
CDR3nt: TGCGCCAGCAGCCAGGGGACAGGGTTTTCCTACGAGCAGTACTTC
CDR3aa: CASSQGTGFSYEQYF

v_gene: TRBV12-3/TRBV12-4
j_gene: TRBJ2-2
d_gene: .
abundance: .
CDR3nt: TGTGCCAGCAGTCCGCGGGTTGGCGGGGAGCTGTTTTTT
CDR3aa: CASSPRVGGELFF

v_gene: TRBV7-9
j_gene: TRBJ1-6
d_gene: .
abundance: .
CDR3nt: TGTGCCAGCAGCCCATCAACCGCAGGGAATTCACCCCTCCACTTT
CDR3aa: CASSPSTAGNSPLHF

v_gene: TRBV4-3
j_gene: TRBJ1-1
d_gene: .
abundance: .
CDR3nt: TGCGCCAGCAGCCAAGATCTGAGGTTGAACACTGAAGCTTTCTTT
CDR3aa: CASSQDLRLNTEAFF

v_gene: TRBV7-2
j_gene: TRBJ2-7
d_gene: TRBD1
abundance: .
CDR3nt: TGTGCCAGCAGACCCGACAGGGGGCGCGTCGAGCAGTACTTC
CDR3aa: CASRPDRGRVEQYF

v_gene: TRBV5-4
j_gene: TRBJ2-1
d_gene: TRBD2
abundance: .
CDR3nt: TGTGCCAGCAGTCATGACACAAGCGGGGGGAGGAATGAGCAGTTCTTC
CDR3aa: CASSHDTSGGRNEQFF

v_gene: TRBV28
j_gene: TRBJ1-2
d_gene: .
abundance: .
CDR3nt: TGTGCCAGCAGTTTATCCCCAGTTAACTATGGCTACACCTTC
CDR3aa: CASSLSPVNYGYTF

v_gene: TRBV5-6
j_gene: TRBJ2-4
d_gene: TRBD1
abundance: .
CDR3nt: TGTGCCAGCTCAAAGCGGTTGACAGGGGCTAAAAACATTCAGTACTTC
CDR3aa: CASSKRLTGAKNIQYF

v_gene: TRBV5-1
j_gene: TRBJ1-2
d_gene: .
abundance: .
CDR3nt: TGCGCCAGCAGCTCCCGGGATTACTATGGCTACACCTTC
CDR3aa: CASSSRDYYGYTF

v_gene: TRBV5-1
j_gene: TRBJ2-3
d_gene: .
abundance: .
CDR3nt: TGCGCCAGCAGCCGTACTAGAGAAACAGATACGCAGTATTTT
CDR3aa: CASSRTRETDTQYF

v_gene: TRBV9
j_gene: TRBJ2-1
d_gene: .
abundance: .
CDR3nt: TGTGCCAGCAGCGTCTCTCTAGCGTTTTTAAACAATGAGCAGTTCTTC
CDR3aa: CASSVSLAFLNNEQFF

v_gene: TRBV14
j_gene: TRBJ1-2
d_gene: .
abundance: .
CDR3nt: TGTGCCAGCAGCCAAGATTGGGGCAGAAACTATGGCTACACCTTC
CDR3aa: CASSQDWGRNYGYTF

v_gene: TRBV24-1
j_gene: TRBJ2-4
d_gene: TRBD1
abundance: .
CDR3nt: TGTGCCACCAGTGATCGGCGGACAGGGGTGGAGGACATTCAGTACTTC
CDR3aa: CATSDRRTGVEDIQYF

v_gene: TRBV5-4
j_gene: TRBJ2-1
d_gene: .
abundance: .
CDR3nt: TGTGCCAGCAGCTCCACCGGGGACAAGATAATCAATGAGCAGTTCTTC
CDR3aa: CASSSTGDKIINEQFF

v_gene: TRBV7-2
j_gene: TRBJ1-2
d_gene: .
abundance: few
CDR3nt: TGTGCCAGCAGCTCACGTCGGGGGGGCCAAGCTAACTATGGCTACACCTTC
CDR3aa: CASSSRRGGQANYGYTF

v_gene: TRBV28
j_gene: TRBJ1-1
d_gene: TRBD1
abundance: .
CDR3nt: TGTGCCAGCAGCATGGCCGGGACAGGGGGCGCCGGGAACACTGAAGCTTTCTTT
CDR3aa: CASSMAGTGGAGNTEAFF

v_gene: TRBV7-9
j_gene: TRBJ2-6
d_gene: .
abundance: .
CDR3nt: TGTGCCAGCAGCTTAGCGATTAGCTATTTCCTCTCTGGGGCCAACGTCCTGACTTTC
CDR3aa: CASSLAISYFLSGANVLTF

v_gene: TRBV12-3/TRBV12-4
j_gene: TRBJ1-2
d_gene: TRBD1
abundance: .
CDR3nt: TGTGCCAGCGCGACAGGGATCTATGGCTACACCTTC
CDR3aa: CASATGIYGYTF

v_gene: TRBV24-1
j_gene: TRBJ2-5
d_gene: .
abundance: .
CDR3nt: TGTGCCACCAGTGATAGCCGGGGTACAGGGGAGACCCAGTACTTC
CDR3aa: CATSDSRGTGETQYF

v_gene: TRBV15
j_gene: TRBJ2-5
d_gene: .
abundance: .
CDR3nt: TGTGCCACCAGCGAACAGAGAGCTCTCCAAGAGACCCAGTACTTC
CDR3aa: CATSEQRALQETQYF

v_gene: TRBV12-5
j_gene: TRBJ1-5
d_gene: TRBD1
abundance: .
CDR3nt: TGTGCTAGTGGTTTGGGACAGGGGGCTCAGCCCCAGCATTTT
CDR3aa: CASGLGQGAQPQHF

v_gene: TRBV7-2
j_gene: TRBJ2-7
d_gene: .
abundance: .
CDR3nt: TGTGCCAGCAGCTCCACTGGCTACGAGCAGTACTTC
CDR3aa: CASSSTGYEQYF

v_gene: TRBV2
j_gene: TRBJ2-1
d_gene: TRBD1
abundance: .
CDR3nt: TGTGCCAGCACCGTCCGGTTGACAGGGGCCAATGAGCAGTTCTTC
CDR3aa: CASTVRLTGANEQFF

v_gene: TRBV4-3
j_gene: TRBJ1-1
d_gene: .
abundance: .
CDR3nt: TGCGCCAGCAGCCTCCAGGGCCAGAGCGAAGCTTTCTTT
CDR3aa: CASSLQGQSEAFF

v_gene: TRBV3-1/TRBV3-2
j_gene: TRBJ2-3
d_gene: .
abundance: .
CDR3nt: TGTGCCAGCAGCTTCTGGACTATCGCAGATACGCAGTATTTT
CDR3aa: CASSFWTIADTQYF

v_gene: TRBV5-4
j_gene: TRBJ2-1
d_gene: TRBD2
abundance: .
CDR3nt: TGTGCCAGCAGCTTGCAGAGGCTAGCGGGTGAGAGCTCCTACAATGAGCAGTTCTTC
CDR3aa: CASSLQRLAGESSYNEQFF

v_gene: TRBV9
j_gene: TRBJ2-3
d_gene: TRBD2
abundance: once
CDR3nt: TGTGCCAGCAGCGTAGTGGGGGGGGCAGATACGCAGTATTTT
CDR3aa: CASSVVGGADTQYF

v_gene: TRBV28
j_gene: TRBJ2-1
d_gene: TRBD2
abundance: .
CDR3nt: TGTGCCAGCAGTCTACTAGCGGGGTACAATGAGCAGTTCTTC
CDR3aa: CASSLLAGYNEQFF

v_gene: TRBV18
j_gene: TRBJ2-7
d_gene: .
abundance: .
CDR3nt: TGTGCCAGCTCACCACGCGAGGGAAAGGCCTACGAGCAGTACTTC
CDR3aa: CASSPREGKAYEQYF

v_gene: TRBV5-1
j_gene: TRBJ2-7
d_gene: .
abundance: .
CDR3nt: TGCGCCAGCAGCAGACAGGCCCCCTACGAGCAGTACTTC
CDR3aa: CASSRQAPYEQYF

v_gene: TRBV7-2
j_gene: TRBJ1-5
d_gene: TRBD1
abundance: .
CDR3nt: TGTGCCAGCGAAACCAGGGGGATGAATCAGCCCCAGCATTTT
CDR3aa: CASETRGMNQPQHF

v_gene: TRBV11-2
j_gene: TRBJ1-1
d_gene: .
abundance: once
CDR3nt: TGTGCCAGCAGCGCGGACCGGGAGGCTTTCTTT
CDR3aa: CASSADREAFF

v_gene: TRBV27
j_gene: TRBJ2-3
d_gene: TRBD2
abundance: .
CDR3nt: TGTGCCAGCAGTGTCGCCGGGACTAGGCTCACAGATACGCAGTATTTT
CDR3aa: CASSVAGTRLTDTQYF

v_gene: TRBV5-1
j_gene: TRBJ1-3
d_gene: TRBD1
abundance: .
CDR3nt: TGCGCCAGCAGCCTGACAGGGACTGGAAACACCATATATTTT
CDR3aa: CASSLTGTGNTIYF

v_gene: TRBV20-1
j_gene: TRBJ1-1
d_gene: TRBD1
abundance: .
CDR3nt: TGCAGTGCTAGACAGGGGGCGATGGCTTTCTTT
CDR3aa: CSARQGAMAFF

v_gene: TRBV7-2
j_gene: TRBJ1-1
d_gene: .
abundance: few
CDR3nt: TGTGCCAGCAGCGGGGCGGGGGGTCTGAACACTGAAGCTTTCTTT
CDR3aa: CASSGAGGLNTEAFF